This T cell receptor (beta chain) was found in a study of T cell changes during pregnancy in multiple sclerosis. Germline V gives CDR1 LNHDA, CDR2 SQIVND (reference sequence). CDR3 length equals 19 residues. Trimming removed 3 bases from V and 8 bases from J; junction bases left unmatched: 23. TCRdb keeps only in-frame clones here, not all; method: immunoSEQ multiplex PCR. The sample shows 47,000 or so clones, about 90% of them seen only once. The sample holds one count of this clone. Sequencing was performed on peripheral blood, taken in the first trimester of pregnancy. The rearrangement joins TRBV19 to TRBJ1-2; TRBD1 agrees at 8 bases. The origin of this receptor is a female donor with multiple sclerosis, enrolled in a pregnancy study. CDR3 DNA sequence: TGTGCCAGTAGTATGCCGAGGACAGGGCAAGATCGGACCTCAGGGGGCTACACCTTC. Translating gives CASSMPRTGQDRTSGGYTF.